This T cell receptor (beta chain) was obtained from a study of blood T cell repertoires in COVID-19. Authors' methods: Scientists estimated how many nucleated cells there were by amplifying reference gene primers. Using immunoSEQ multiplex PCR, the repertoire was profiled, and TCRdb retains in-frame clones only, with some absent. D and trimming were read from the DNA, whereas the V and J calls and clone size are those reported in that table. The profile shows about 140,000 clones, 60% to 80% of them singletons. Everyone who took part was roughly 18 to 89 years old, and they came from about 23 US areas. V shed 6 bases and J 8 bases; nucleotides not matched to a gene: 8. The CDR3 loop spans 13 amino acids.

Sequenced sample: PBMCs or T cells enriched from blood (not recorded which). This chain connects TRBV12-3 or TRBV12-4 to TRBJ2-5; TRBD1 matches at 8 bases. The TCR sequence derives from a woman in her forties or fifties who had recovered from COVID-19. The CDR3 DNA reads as TGTGCCAGCAGCCCGCCCGGACAGGGAACCCAGTACTTC. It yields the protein CASSPPGQGTQYF.